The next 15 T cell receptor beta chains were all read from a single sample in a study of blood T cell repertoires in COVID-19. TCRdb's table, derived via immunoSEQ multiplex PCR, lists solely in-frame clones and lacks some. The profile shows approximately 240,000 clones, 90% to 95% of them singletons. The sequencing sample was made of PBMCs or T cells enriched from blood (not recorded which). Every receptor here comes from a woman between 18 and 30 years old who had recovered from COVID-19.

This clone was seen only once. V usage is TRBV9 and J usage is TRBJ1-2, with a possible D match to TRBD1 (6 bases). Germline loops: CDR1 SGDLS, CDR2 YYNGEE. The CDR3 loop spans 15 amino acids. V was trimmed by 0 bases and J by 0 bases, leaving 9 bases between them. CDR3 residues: CASSVGQVPNYGYTF. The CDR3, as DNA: TGTGCCAGCAGCGTAGGACAGGTCCCTAACTATGGCTACACCTTC. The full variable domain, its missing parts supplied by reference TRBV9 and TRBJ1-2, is DSGVTQTPKHLITATGQRVTLRCSPRSGDLSVYWYQQSLDQGLQFLIQYYNGEERAKGNILERFSAQQFPDLHSELNLSSLELGDSALYFCASSVGQVPNYGYTFGSGTRLTVV.

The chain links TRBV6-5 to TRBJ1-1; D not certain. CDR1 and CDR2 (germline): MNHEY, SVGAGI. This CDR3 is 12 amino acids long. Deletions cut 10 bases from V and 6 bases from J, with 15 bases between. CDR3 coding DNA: TGTGCCACCTCATTCTCGGGTCCTGAAGCTTTCTTT. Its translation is CATSFSGPEAFF.

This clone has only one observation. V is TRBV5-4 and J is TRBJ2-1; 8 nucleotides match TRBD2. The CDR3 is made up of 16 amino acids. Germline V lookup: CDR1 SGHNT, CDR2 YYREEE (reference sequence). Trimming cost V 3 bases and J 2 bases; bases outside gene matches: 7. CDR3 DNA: TGTGCCAGCAGCTATGGGACTAGAGCTACCTACAATGAGCAGTTCTTC. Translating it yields CASSYGTRATYNEQFF.

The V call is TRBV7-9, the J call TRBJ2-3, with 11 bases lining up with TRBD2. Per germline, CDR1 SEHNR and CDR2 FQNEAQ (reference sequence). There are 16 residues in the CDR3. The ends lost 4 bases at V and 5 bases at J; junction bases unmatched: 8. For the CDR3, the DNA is TGTGCCAGCAGCTCCTTAGCGGGAGGGCCTTTAGATACGCAGTATTTT. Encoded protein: CASSSLAGGPLDTQYF.

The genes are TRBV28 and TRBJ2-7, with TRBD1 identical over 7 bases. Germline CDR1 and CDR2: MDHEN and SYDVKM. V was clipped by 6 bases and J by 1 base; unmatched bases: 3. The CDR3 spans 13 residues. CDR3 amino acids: CASRSGQSYEQYF. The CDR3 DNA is TGTGCCAGCAGATCGGGACAGTCCTACGAGCAGTACTTC.

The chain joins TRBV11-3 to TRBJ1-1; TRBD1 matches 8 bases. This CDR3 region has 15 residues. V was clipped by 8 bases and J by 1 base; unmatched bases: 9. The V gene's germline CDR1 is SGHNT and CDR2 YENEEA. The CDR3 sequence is CASLKTGDRNTEAFF. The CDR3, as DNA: TGTGCCAGCCTAAAGACAGGGGACAGGAACACTGAAGCTTTCTTT. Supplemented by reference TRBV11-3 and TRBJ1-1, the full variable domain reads EAGVVQSPRYKIIEKKQPVAFWCNPISGHNTLYWYLQNLGQGPELLIRYENEEAVDDSQLPKDRFSAERLKGVDSTLKIQPAELGDSAVYLCASLKTGDRNTEAFFGQGTRLTVV.

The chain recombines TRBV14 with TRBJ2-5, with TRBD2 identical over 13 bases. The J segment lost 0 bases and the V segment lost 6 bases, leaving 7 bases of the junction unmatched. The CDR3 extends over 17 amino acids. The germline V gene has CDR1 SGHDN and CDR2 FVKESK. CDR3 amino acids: CASSRLAGGTYQETQYF. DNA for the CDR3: TGTGCCAGCAGTCGACTAGCGGGGGGAACGTACCAAGAGACCCAGTACTTC.

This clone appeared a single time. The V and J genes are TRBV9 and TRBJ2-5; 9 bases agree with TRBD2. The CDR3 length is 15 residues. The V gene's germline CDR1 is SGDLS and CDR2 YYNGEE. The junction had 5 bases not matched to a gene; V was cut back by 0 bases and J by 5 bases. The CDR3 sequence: CASSVGAGGGETQYF. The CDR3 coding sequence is TGTGCCAGCAGCGTAGGAGCGGGGGGAGGTGAGACCCAGTACTTC.

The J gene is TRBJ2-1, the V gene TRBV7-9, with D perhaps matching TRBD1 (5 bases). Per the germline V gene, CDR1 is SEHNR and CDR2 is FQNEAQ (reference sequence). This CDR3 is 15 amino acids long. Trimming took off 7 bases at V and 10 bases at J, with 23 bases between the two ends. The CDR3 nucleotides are TGTGCCAGCACCGGCAGGGCTAAACAAAATATGGAGCAGTTCTTC. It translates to CASTGRAKQNMEQFF.

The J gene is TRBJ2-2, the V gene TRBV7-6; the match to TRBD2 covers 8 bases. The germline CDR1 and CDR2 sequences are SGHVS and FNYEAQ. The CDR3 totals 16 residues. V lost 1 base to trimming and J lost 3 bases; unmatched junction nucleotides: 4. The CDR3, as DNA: TGTGCCAGCAGCTTAGTCACAGCGGGAGACACCGGGGAGCTGTTTTTT. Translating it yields CASSLVTAGDTGELFF.

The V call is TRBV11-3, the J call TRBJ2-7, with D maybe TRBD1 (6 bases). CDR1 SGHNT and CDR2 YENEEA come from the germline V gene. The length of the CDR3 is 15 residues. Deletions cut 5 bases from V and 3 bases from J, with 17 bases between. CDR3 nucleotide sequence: TGTGCCAGCAGCGCAAAGGGACATCTGAACTACGAGCAGTACTTC. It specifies CASSAKGHLNYEQYF.

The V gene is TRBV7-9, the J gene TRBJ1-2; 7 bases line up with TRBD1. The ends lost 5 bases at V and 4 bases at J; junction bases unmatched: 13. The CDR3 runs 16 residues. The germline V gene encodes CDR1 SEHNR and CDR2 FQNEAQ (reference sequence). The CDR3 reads CASSPRQGGKGYGYTF. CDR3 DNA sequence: TGTGCCAGCAGCCCCAGACAGGGCGGAAAAGGCTATGGCTACACCTTC.

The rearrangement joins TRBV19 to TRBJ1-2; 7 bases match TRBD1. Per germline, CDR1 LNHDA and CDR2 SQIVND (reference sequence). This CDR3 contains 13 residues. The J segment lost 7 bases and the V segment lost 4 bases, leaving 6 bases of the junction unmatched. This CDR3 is CASSRQGVGGYTF. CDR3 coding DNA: TGTGCCAGTAGTAGACAGGGAGTAGGTGGCTACACCTTC.

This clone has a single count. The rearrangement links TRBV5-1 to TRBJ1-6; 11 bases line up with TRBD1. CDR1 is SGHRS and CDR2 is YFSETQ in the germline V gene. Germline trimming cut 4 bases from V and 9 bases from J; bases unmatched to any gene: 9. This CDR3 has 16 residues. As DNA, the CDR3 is TGCGCCAGCAGCACGGACGGACAGGGGGCAACTTCACCCCTCCACTTT. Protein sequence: CASSTDGQGATSPLHF.

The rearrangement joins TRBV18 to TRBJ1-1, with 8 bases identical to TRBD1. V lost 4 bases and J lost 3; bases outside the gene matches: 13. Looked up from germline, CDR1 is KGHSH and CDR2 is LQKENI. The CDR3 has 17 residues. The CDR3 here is CASSRQGFFDYDTEAFF. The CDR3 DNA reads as TGTGCCAGCTCACGACAGGGGTTTTTTGATTACGACACTGAAGCTTTCTTT.